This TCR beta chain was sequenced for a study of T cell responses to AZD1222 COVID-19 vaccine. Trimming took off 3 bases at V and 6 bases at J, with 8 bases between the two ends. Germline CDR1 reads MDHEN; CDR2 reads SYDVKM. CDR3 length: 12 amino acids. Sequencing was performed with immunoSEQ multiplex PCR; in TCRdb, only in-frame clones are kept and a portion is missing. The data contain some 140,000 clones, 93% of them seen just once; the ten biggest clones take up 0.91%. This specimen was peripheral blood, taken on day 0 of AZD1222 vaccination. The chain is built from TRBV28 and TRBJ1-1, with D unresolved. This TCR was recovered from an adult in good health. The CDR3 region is CASSFVEPEAFF. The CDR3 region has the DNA TGTGCCAGCAGTTTCGTGGAGCCTGAAGCTTTCTTT. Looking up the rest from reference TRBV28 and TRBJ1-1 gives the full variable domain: DVKVTQSSRYLVKRTGEKVFLECVQDMDHENMFWYRQDPGLGLRLIYFSYDVKMKEKGDIPEGYSVSREKKERFSLILESASTNQTSMYLCASSFVEPEAFFGQGTRLTVV.